Below are 9 T cell receptor beta chains sequenced from a single sample in a study of control samples from healthy donors and cancer patients. The method was immunoSEQ multiplex PCR; TCRdb's version includes in-frame clones alone and lacks a portion of them. The sample consists of over 100,000 clones, about 89% of them appearing once. Sequenced material: blood. The receptors originated from a woman in her 50s in good health.

The chain employs TRBV6-6 and TRBJ1-2; TRBD1 aligns across 7 bases. Germline V CDR1 and CDR2: MNHNY, SVGAGI (reference sequence). V dropped 4 bases and J dropped 3; count of bases not matched to a gene: 8. This CDR3 has 15 amino acids. This CDR3 reads CASSSTGASDYGYTF. Here the CDR3 DNA reads TGTGCCAGCAGTTCTACAGGGGCCTCGGACTATGGCTACACCTTC.

The CDR3 DNA is TGCGCCAGCAGCAAAAGATCGGCGGAGAACATTCAGTACTTC. Translated, it gives CASSKRSAENIQYF. The V and J genes are TRBV5-1 and TRBJ2-4; D is uncertain. Germline V CDR1 and CDR2: SGHRS, YFSETQ. V lost 4 bases to trimming and J lost 7 bases, with 15 bases between them. The CDR3 totals 14 residues.

This sequence joins TRBV2 and TRBJ1-1, with 11 bases matching TRBD1. The CDR3 sequence is 12 residues long. V dropped 9 bases and J dropped 7; count of bases not matched to a gene: 4. CDR1 is SNHLY and CDR2 is FYNNEI in the germline V gene. The CDR3 loop reads CARIGTGGEAFF. The CDR3, as DNA: TGTGCCAGGATAGGGACAGGGGGTGAAGCTTTCTTT.

V is TRBV7-2 and J is TRBJ2-4; D is perhaps TRBD1 (7 bases). The V and J ends lost 2 bases and 16 bases respectively, with 18 bases between them. From germline, CDR1 is SGHTA and CDR2 FQGNSA. This CDR3 spans 13 amino acids. The CDR3 spells CASSLNAGRGAYF. CDR3 in DNA: TGTGCCAGCAGCTTAAATGCGGGCAGGGGGGCCTACTTC.

The rearrangement links TRBV7-2 to TRBJ2-7; unclear D gene. The CDR3 extends over 13 amino acids. V was trimmed by 1 base and J by 0 bases, leaving 4 bases between them. Germline loops: CDR1 SGHTA, CDR2 FQGNSA. The CDR3 protein is CASSLGISYEQYV. CDR3 DNA: TGTGCCAGCAGCTTAGGCATCTCCTACGAGCAGTACGTC.

The chain uses TRBV12-3 or TRBV12-4 and TRBJ1-2, with D uncertain. V was shortened by 4 bases and J by 5 bases, with 11 bases between the two germline ends. The CDR3 covers 13 residues. CDR3: CASSSRERYGYTF. In nucleotides, the CDR3 is TGTGCCAGCAGTTCTAGGGAGCGATATGGCTACACCTTC.

The chain couples TRBV3-1 (or the pseudogene TRBV3-2) to TRBJ1-3; D is unclear. The ends were cut back, 3 bases at V and 2 bases at J, with 11 bases in the middle. The CDR3 spans 15 residues. CDR1 is LGHDT and CDR2 is YNNKEL in the germline V gene (reference sequence). This CDR3 reads CASSQGRAPGNTIYF. DNA of the CDR3: TGTGCCAGCAGCCAGGGGAGGGCCCCTGGAAACACCATATATTTT.

The chain recombines TRBV11-2 with TRBJ1-1; D unclear. The germline V gene has CDR1 SGHAT and CDR2 FQNNGV. The CDR3 is 12 amino acids. Trimming shortened V by 2 bases and J by 1 base, and 2 bases separated the two germline ends. In DNA form, the CDR3 reads TGTGCCAGCAGCTTAAAGAACACTGAAGCTTTCTTT. Translated: CASSLKNTEAFF.

This chain uses TRBV12-3 or TRBV12-4 with TRBJ1-3, with a weak D call TRBD1 (5 bases). With 5 bases removed from V and 7 bases from J, the gap between germline ends came to 12 bases. This CDR3 is 13 amino acids long. This CDR3 is CASSDGHDNTIYF. The CDR3 nucleotides read TGTGCCAGCAGTGACGGACATGACAACACCATATATTTT.